The 2 T cell receptor delta chains presented below share a single source sample, sequenced in a study of γδ T cells in repeated Plasmodium falciparum infection. TCRdb used CATT to re-call clones from the multiplex PCR reads. The data contain tens of thousands of delta-chain clones, around 1.8% of them singletons. Bulk repertoires came from Vgamma9/Vdelta2+ or Vdelta2-negative gammadelta T cells flow-sorted from PBMC. The specimen was gamma-delta T cells from blood. The origin of the receptors is a pool of human donors (malaria-infected and uninfected, not separated).

Concerning this clone: The protein TCRdb lists belongs to a much larger clone and differs from this DNA's translation at residue 18, which points to a read error; the protein shown is made from the DNA. The chain uses TRAV38-2/DV8 and TRDJ1; weak D call: TRDD2 (5 bases). CDR3 length: 20 amino acids. Germline loops: CDR1 TSESDYY, CDR2 QEAYKQQN. The CDR3 DNA is TGTGCTTATAGGAGCGCGACCCTACGAGAGGGTAGGGGCCTCACCGATAAACCCATCTTT. Its protein product is CAYRSATLREGRGLTDKPIF.

Concerning this clone: This DNA's translation differs at residue 12 from TCRdb's protein, which comes from a much larger clone; a read error is likely, and the protein shown is translated from the DNA. Here the CDR3 DNA reads TGTGCTCTTGGGGAACGGTCACGAGACCATACCCATAAACTCATCTTT. Its translation: CALGERSRDHTHKLIF. The chain combines TRDV1 with TRDJ1; D gene unclear. Germline V lookup: CDR1 TSWWSYY, CDR2 QGS. The CDR3 is 16 amino acids. The ends were cut back, 1 base at V and 6 bases at J, with 18 bases in the middle.